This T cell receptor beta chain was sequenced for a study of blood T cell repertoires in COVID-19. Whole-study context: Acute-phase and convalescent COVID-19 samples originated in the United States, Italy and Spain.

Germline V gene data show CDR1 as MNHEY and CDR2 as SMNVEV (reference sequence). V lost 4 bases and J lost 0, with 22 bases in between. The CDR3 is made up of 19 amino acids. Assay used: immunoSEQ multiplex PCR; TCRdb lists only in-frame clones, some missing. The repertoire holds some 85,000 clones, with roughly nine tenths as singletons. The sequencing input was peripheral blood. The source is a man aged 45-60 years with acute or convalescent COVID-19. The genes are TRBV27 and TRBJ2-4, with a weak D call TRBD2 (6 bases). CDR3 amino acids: CASSSPSTSPGLAKNIQYF. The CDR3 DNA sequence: TGTGCCAGCAGTTCCCCTTCTACCTCACCGGGACTAGCCAAAAACATTCAGTACTTC.